This TCR beta chain emerged from a study of identical twins. Germline lookup yields CDR1 KGHDR and CDR2 SFDVKD. The CDR3 has 14 residues. V gave up 3 bases and J gave up 3 bases, with 7 bases separating them. TCRdb re-called the 5' RACE reads with MiXCR, one entry per CDR3 protein. This sample has approximately 700,000 distinct CDR3 sequences; roughly 18% occur once, and the top ten carry around 14%. The data also belong to a second study, concerning T cells expressing NK-cell markers.

The TCR sequence derives from a woman aged 18-29 years in good health. This chain joins TRBV24-1 and TRBJ2-2; D is unresolved. The sample consisted of PBMCs. DNA of the CDR3: TGTGCCACCAGTGATCCCCTCCACACCGGGGAGCTGTTTTTT. Encoded protein: CATSDPLHTGELFF.